Shown below are 32 T cell receptor beta chains from a single sample sequenced in a study of T cell repertoires in cytomegalovirus infection. TCRdb re-analysed the reads in MiXCR, keeping a single row per CDR3 protein. There are 110,000 to 150,000 distinct CDR3 sequences in the sample; about 32% occur only once, and around half lies in the top ten. These TCRs' antigens remain unknown. The sample in question was CD8+ T cells from cultured PBMCs, obtained from culture after CMV antigen stimulation. All receptors come from a human donor in good health (CMV status not recorded). Some clones in this sample may be carry-over from other donors' samples.

The V call is TRBV27, the J call TRBJ1-1; D ambiguous. The CDR3 length is 14 residues. V was shortened by 3 bases and J by 8 bases, with 16 bases between the two germline ends. CDR1 and CDR2 (germline): MNHEY, SMNVEV (reference sequence). The chain's CDR3 is CASSFSRPGVEAFF. CDR3 sequence (DNA): TGTGCCAGCAGTTTTTCCAGACCCGGTGTGGAAGCTTTCTTT.

This clonotype came up many times. V is TRBV5-4 and J is TRBJ2-3; the D is unclear. Trimming stripped 0 bases from V and 6 bases from J, with 5 bases between. Germline V gives CDR1 SGHNT, CDR2 YYREEE (reference sequence). This CDR3 is built from 12 residues. In DNA, the CDR3 is TGTGCCAGCAGCTTGGTGGGTGATACGCAGTATTTT. It is translated as CASSLVGDTQYF.

This clonotype was detected once. V and J are TRBV5-1 and TRBJ2-7; a possible D gene is TRBD2 (6 bases). The CDR3 sequence is 15 residues long. Germline V gene data show CDR1 as SGHRS and CDR2 as YFSETQ. V shed 4 bases and J shed 4 bases, with 18 bases lying between them. Here the CDR3 reads CASSPFGGSRYEQYF. The CDR3 nucleotides read TGCGCCAGCAGCCCCTTTGGAGGGTCTAGGTACGAGCAGTACTTC.

DNA for the CDR3: TGTGCCAGCAGTTTGAGGGCAACTAATGAAAAACTGTTTTTT. This encodes CASSLRATNEKLFF. The chain links TRBV27 to TRBJ1-4, with D uncertain. Per the germline V gene, CDR1 is MNHEY and CDR2 is SMNVEV (reference sequence). CDR3 length: 14 residues. The V and J ends lost 3 bases and 0 bases respectively, with 5 bases between them.

This clonotype was seen a handful of times. The V call is TRBV6-5, the J call TRBJ2-1, with 7 bases aligning to TRBD1. The V segment lost 6 bases and the J segment 6 bases; nucleotides outside the gene matches: 11. The CDR3 runs to 15 residues. Germline lookup yields CDR1 MNHEY and CDR2 SVGAGI. The CDR3 bases are TGTGCCAGCAGCCGGGACAGCCTGGCGGTCAATGAGCAGTTCTTC. Encoded protein: CASSRDSLAVNEQFF.

In this sample, this clonotype turned up many times. The rearrangement uses TRBV2 and TRBJ1-5; D is ambiguous. The CDR3 spans 14 residues. The germline V gene encodes CDR1 SNHLY and CDR2 FYNNEI. V lost 4 bases to trimming and J lost 6 bases, with 13 bases between them. CDR3 nucleotide sequence: TGTGCCAGCAGTGTAGCCTGGTTTGTTCAGCCCCAGCATTTT. Protein sequence: CASSVAWFVQPQHF.

The chain employs TRBV12-3 or TRBV12-4 and TRBJ1-1, with D possibly being TRBD1 (5 bases). The CDR3 is 14 amino acids. Trimming left V 5 bases short and J 3 bases short, with 13 bases between. CDR3 sequence (DNA): TGTGCCAGCAGTCCCGACAGTGACTACACTGAAGCTTTCTTT. This gives the protein CASSPDSDYTEAFF.

This clonotype appeared many times. The chain joins TRBV28 to TRBJ1-2; D is undetermined. CDR3 length: 13 amino acids. The germline V gene has CDR1 MDHEN and CDR2 SYDVKM. The V end was cut by 2 bases, the J end by 6 bases, with 10 bases between. The CDR3 sequence is CASSLRAIDGYTF. Here the CDR3 DNA reads TGTGCCAGCAGTTTACGAGCGATCGATGGCTACACCTTC.

This clonotype has a handful of counts. The V gene is TRBV7-8, the J gene TRBJ1-5; possible D gene TRBD1, 5 bases. V lost 5 bases and J 3 bases, leaving 14 bases between the germline ends. The CDR3 is 15 residues long. Germline V lookup: CDR1 SGHVS, CDR2 FQNEAQ. CDR3 in amino acids: CASSRGATYNQPQHF. The CDR3 region has the DNA TGTGCCAGCAGCCGAGGGGCAACCTACAATCAGCCCCAGCATTTT.

CDR3 amino acids: CASSMSGGGTLLAKNIQYF. CDR3 in DNA: TGTGCCAGCAGCATGAGCGGGGGGGGCACCCTCCTAGCCAAAAACATTCAGTACTTC. The genes are TRBV5-4 and TRBJ2-4; 10 nucleotides line up with TRBD2. With V trimmed by 4 bases and J by 0 bases, 13 bases remained unmatched. The germline CDR1 and CDR2 sequences are SGHNT and YYREEE (reference sequence). The CDR3 is 19 amino acids.

This clonotype has a count of ten or more. The chain has TRBV20-1 and TRBJ1-4; D not resolved. CDR1 DFQATT and CDR2 SNEGSKA come from the germline V gene (reference sequence). Trimming removed 1 base at V and 8 bases at J, with 11 bases between. This CDR3 region has 13 residues. The CDR3 DNA follows: TGCAGTGCTAGAGTCCCTTTAAGGGAAAAACTGTTTTTT. Translating it yields CSARVPLREKLFF.

This clonotype has just a few counts. The V gene is TRBV19, the J gene TRBJ1-1, with a possible D match to TRBD1 (5 bases). Germline V CDR1 and CDR2: LNHDA, SQIVND (reference sequence). Between the trimmed V and J ends, which lost 7 bases and 3 bases, there was a span of 12 bases. The CDR3 is 13 residues long. The CDR3 protein is CASTDWGYTEAFF. CDR3 in DNA: TGTGCCAGTACCGACTGGGGGTACACTGAAGCTTTCTTT.

This chain links TRBV28 with TRBJ2-4; D is possibly TRBD2 (7 bases). Per germline, CDR1 MDHEN and CDR2 SYDVKM. This CDR3 has 13 amino acids. Trimming cost V 3 bases and J 8 bases, with 11 bases left between them. CDR3 sequence: CASSFRGGDIQYF. In DNA form, the CDR3 reads TGTGCCAGCAGTTTTAGGGGGGGAGACATTCAGTACTTC. Filled out from reference TRBV28 and TRBJ2-4, the complete variable domain reads DVKVTQSSRYLVKRTGEKVFLECVQDMDHENMFWYRQDPGLGLRLIYFSYDVKMKEKGDIPEGYSVSREKKERFSLILESASTNQTSMYLCASSFRGGDIQYFGAGTRLSVL.

The chain is built from TRBV7-9 and TRBJ2-7; the match to TRBD1 covers 9 bases. Germline CDR1 is SEHNR and CDR2 is FQNEAQ (reference sequence). V gave up 2 bases and J gave up 3 bases; unmatched junction bases: 17. This CDR3 region has 19 residues. The CDR3 loop is CASSLPIAETRDRDYEQYF. CDR3 nucleotide sequence: TGTGCCAGCAGCTTACCAATTGCGGAGACCCGGGACAGGGACTACGAGCAGTACTTC.

The chain uses TRBV7-3 and TRBJ1-1; D remains unclear. Germline V gives CDR1 SGHTA, CDR2 FQGTGA. V was shortened by 0 bases and J by 4 bases, with 12 bases between the two germline ends. This CDR3 spans 15 amino acids. The CDR3 bases are TGTGCCAGCAGCTTAACTGACCGGTCGGGCACTGAAGCTTTCTTT. It encodes CASSLTDRSGTEAFF.

This chain joins TRBV7-9 and TRBJ2-1; TRBD2 matches 10 bases. With V trimmed by 5 bases and J by 6 bases, 16 bases remained unmatched. CDR3 size: 18 residues. CDR1 and CDR2 (germline): SEHNR, FQNEAQ (reference sequence). The chain's CDR3 is CASSEGPGERGGRNEQFF. The CDR3 DNA sequence: TGTGCCAGCAGCGAGGGGCCTGGAGAGCGGGGGGGCCGCAATGAGCAGTTCTTC.

This clonotype is a singleton in its sample. The V gene is TRBV6-5, the J gene TRBJ1-2, with no clear D. The CDR3 is made up of 14 amino acids. Germline V gene data show CDR1 as MNHEY and CDR2 as SVGAGI. V was trimmed by 3 bases and J by 0 bases, leaving 8 bases between them. CDR3 bases: TGTGCCAGCAGTTATGGCGCTTCTAACTATGGCTACACCTTC. The encoded protein is CASSYGASNYGYTF.

The chain joins TRBV2 to TRBJ2-2, with TRBD2 identical over 10 bases. The germline V gene encodes CDR1 SNHLY and CDR2 FYNNEI. After removal of 6 bases from V and 3 bases from J, the junction contained 7 bases not matched to a gene. The CDR3 sequence is 16 residues long. The CDR3 DNA follows: TGTGCCAGCAGCGATACGAGCGGGGGGGACACCGGGGAGCTGTTTTTT. The encoded protein is CASSDTSGGDTGELFF.

This chain links TRBV20-1 with TRBJ2-4, with 11 bases identical to TRBD2. Germline lookup yields CDR1 DFQATT and CDR2 SNEGSKA (reference sequence). The CDR3 runs 15 residues. The trim removed 1 base at V and 2 bases at J, leaving 1 base unmatched. Written as DNA, the CDR3 is TGCAGTGCTAGAGGGACTAGCGGGTCCAAAAACATTCAGTACTTC. It specifies CSARGTSGSKNIQYF.

V gene TRBV7-6 combines with J gene TRBJ2-2, with a tentative D call TRBD1 (6 bases). The CDR3 covers 14 residues. Trimming took off 8 bases at V and 0 bases at J, with 10 bases between the two ends. Germline-derived CDR1 and CDR2 are SGHVS and FNYEAQ. The CDR3 sequence is CASEQGANTGELFF. The CDR3 nucleotides read TGTGCCAGCGAACAGGGCGCGAACACCGGGGAGCTGTTTTTT. Full variable domain (rest looked up from reference TRBV7-6 and TRBJ2-2): GAGVSQSPRYKVTKRGQDVALRCDPISGHVSLYWYRQALGQGPEFLTYFNYEAQQDKSGLPNDRFSAERPEGSISTLTIQRTEQRDSAMYRCASEQGANTGELFFGEGSRLTVL.

CDR3 bases: TGTGCCAGCAGCCTCTTACTAGCGGGCAATGAGCAGTTCTTC. Translation: CASSLLLAGNEQFF. This chain connects TRBV7-9 to TRBJ2-1, with 9 bases aligning to TRBD2. Germline-derived CDR1 and CDR2 are SEHNR and FQNEAQ (reference sequence). CDR3 size: 14 residues. V gave up 5 bases and J gave up 6 bases; unmatched junction bases: 5.

The V and J genes are TRBV5-1 and TRBJ1-1, with D uncertain. The CDR3 consists of 13 residues. CDR1 and CDR2 (germline): SGHRS, YFSETQ. Trimming took off 0 bases at V and 11 bases at J, with 14 bases between the two ends. This CDR3 reads CASSLGSYETAFF. DNA for the CDR3: TGCGCCAGCAGCTTGGGCTCCTACGAGACGGCTTTCTTT.

This clonotype was observed a handful of times. The genes are TRBV5-6 and TRBJ2-7; no definite D call. The CDR3 length is 15 residues. With 3 bases removed from V and 5 bases from J, the gap between germline ends came to 18 bases. Germline V gives CDR1 SGHDT, CDR2 YYEEEE. CDR3 DNA sequence: TGTGCCAGCAGCTCTCTCGCCTCCGGTCGGGACGAGCAGTACTTC. This gives the protein CASSSLASGRDEQYF.

Only a few counts were recorded for this clonotype. V and J are TRBV7-6 and TRBJ2-3; 10 nucleotides align to TRBD2. Germline V gene data show CDR1 as SGHVS and CDR2 as FNYEAQ. CDR3 length: 15 amino acids. J gave up 8 bases and V 5 bases, and 10 bases lay outside the gene matches. CDR3 in DNA: TGTGCCAGCAGCCGAATTCTAGCGGGGGAGGGTACGCAGTATTTT. Residues: CASSRILAGEGTQYF.

The V and J genes are TRBV12-3 or TRBV12-4 and TRBJ2-3; no firm D call. Trimming pared 3 bases from V and 1 base from J, leaving 11 bases between. CDR3 length equals 15 residues. CDR3 sequence reads: CASSLWGDRTDTQYF. DNA for the CDR3: TGTGCCAGCAGTTTGTGGGGTGACCGCACAGATACGCAGTATTTT.

This clonotype was picked up a small number of times. The V and J genes are TRBV24-1 and TRBJ1-4; D uncertain. V gave up 5 bases and J gave up 9 bases, with 9 bases separating them. From germline, CDR1 is KGHDR and CDR2 SFDVKD. This CDR3 comprises 12 residues. CDR3 in amino acids: CATSAGGKKLFF. CDR3 bases: TGTGCCACCAGTGCCGGCGGGAAAAAACTGTTTTTT.

This clonotype was detected once. The gene calls are TRBV18 and TRBJ1-4; no clear D gene. This CDR3 is 15 amino acids long. The germline V and J ends were trimmed by 6 bases and 1 base, with 12 bases remaining between them. Germline CDR1 and CDR2: KGHSH and LQKENI. In nucleotides, the CDR3 is TGTGCCAGCTCCCGGACGGATCAAACTAATGAAAAACTGTTTTTT. Amino acid sequence: CASSRTDQTNEKLFF.

This rearrangement joins TRBV6-5 to TRBJ2-2; 10 bases fit TRBD2. CDR1 is MNHEY and CDR2 is SVGAGI in the germline V gene. There are 17 residues in the CDR3. The junction had 5 bases not matched to a gene; V was cut back by 0 bases and J by 4 bases. In nucleotides, the CDR3 is TGTGCCAGCAGTTACTCTCAGCGGGGGGGCGGCACCGGGGAGCTGTTTTTT. Translation: CASSYSQRGGGTGELFF.

This clonotype was seen a few times. The rearrangement joins TRBV12-3 or TRBV12-4 to TRBJ2-1, with a weak D call TRBD2 (6 bases). The CDR3 totals 16 residues. Trimming stripped 7 bases from V and 0 bases from J, with 16 bases between. The CDR3 DNA reads TGTGCCAGCACCAGACTAGTGGCCAGCTCCTACAATGAGCAGTTCTTC. Translation: CASTRLVASSYNEQFF.

V and J are TRBV12-3 or TRBV12-4 and TRBJ1-4, with 9 positions matching TRBD1. The CDR3 length is 17 residues. Losses at the gene ends were 7 bases for V and 7 bases for J; bases not matched to a gene: 16. CDR3 coding DNA: TGTGCCAGCACCTACACCATCATGGGACAGGGACGTGAAAAACTGTTTTTT. It codes for CASTYTIMGQGREKLFF.

This clonotype is a singleton in its sample. V and J are TRBV27 and TRBJ2-7, with unresolved D. This CDR3 has 13 residues. Looked up from germline, CDR1 is MNHEY and CDR2 is SMNVEV (reference sequence). Trimming left V 3 bases short and J 6 bases short, with 12 bases between. In DNA, the CDR3 is TGTGCCAGCAGTTTTTCTCCAGTTTCCGAGCAGTACTTC. Its protein is CASSFSPVSEQYF.

The chain links TRBV11-3 to TRBJ2-3; D is ambiguous. Trimming left V 0 bases short and J 2 bases short, with 6 bases between. CDR1 SGHNT and CDR2 YENEEA come from the germline V gene. The CDR3 is made up of 14 amino acids. CDR3 protein: CASSLDHFTDTQYF. The CDR3 bases are TGTGCCAGCAGCTTAGACCATTTCACAGATACGCAGTATTTT.